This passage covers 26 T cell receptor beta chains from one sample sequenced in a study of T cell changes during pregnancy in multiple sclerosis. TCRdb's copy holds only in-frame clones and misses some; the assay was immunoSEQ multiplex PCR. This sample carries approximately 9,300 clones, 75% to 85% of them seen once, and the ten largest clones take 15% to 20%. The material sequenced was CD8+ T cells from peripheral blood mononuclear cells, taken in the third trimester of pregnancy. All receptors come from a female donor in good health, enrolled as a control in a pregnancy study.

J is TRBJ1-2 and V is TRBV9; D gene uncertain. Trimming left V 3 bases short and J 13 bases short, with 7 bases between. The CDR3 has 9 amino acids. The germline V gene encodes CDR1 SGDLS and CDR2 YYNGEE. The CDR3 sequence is CASSAPPTF. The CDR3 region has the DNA TGTGCCAGCAGCGCTCCCCCCACCTTC.

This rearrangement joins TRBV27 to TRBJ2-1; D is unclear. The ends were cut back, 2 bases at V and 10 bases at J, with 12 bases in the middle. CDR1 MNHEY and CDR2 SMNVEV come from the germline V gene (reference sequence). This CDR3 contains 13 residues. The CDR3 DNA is TGTGCCAGCAGTTTAAGTAGCCACGGGGAGCAGTTCTTC. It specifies CASSLSSHGEQFF.

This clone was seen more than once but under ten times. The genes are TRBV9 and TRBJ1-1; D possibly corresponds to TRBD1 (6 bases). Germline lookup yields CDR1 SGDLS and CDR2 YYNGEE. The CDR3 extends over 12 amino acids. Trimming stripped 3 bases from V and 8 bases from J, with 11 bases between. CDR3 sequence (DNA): TGTGCCAGCAGCGGATCTACAGGGGAAGCTTTCTTT. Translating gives CASSGSTGEAFF.

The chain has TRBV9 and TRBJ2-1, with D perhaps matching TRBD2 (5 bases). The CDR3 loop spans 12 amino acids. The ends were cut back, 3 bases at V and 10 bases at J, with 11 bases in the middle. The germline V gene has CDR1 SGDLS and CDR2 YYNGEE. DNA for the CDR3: TGTGCCAGCAGCGCCCGGGGAACAGAGCAGTTCTTC. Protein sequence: CASSARGTEQFF. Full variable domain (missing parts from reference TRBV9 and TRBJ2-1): DSGVTQTPKHLITATGQRVTLRCSPRSGDLSVYWYQQSLDQGLQFLIQYYNGEERAKGNILERFSAQQFPDLHSELNLSSLELGDSALYFCASSARGTEQFFGPGTRLTVL.

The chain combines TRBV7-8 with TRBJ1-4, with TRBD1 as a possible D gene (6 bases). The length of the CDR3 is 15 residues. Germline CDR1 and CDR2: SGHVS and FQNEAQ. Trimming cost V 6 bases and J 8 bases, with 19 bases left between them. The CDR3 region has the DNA TGTGCCAGCAGTCAAGGACGGAGGGGGGGGGAAAAACTGTTTTTT. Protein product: CASSQGRRGGEKLFF. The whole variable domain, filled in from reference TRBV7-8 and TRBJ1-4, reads GAGVSQSPRYKVAKRGQDVALRCDPISGHVSLFWYQQALGQGPEFLTYFQNEAQLDKSGLPSDRFFAERPEGSVSTLKIQRTQQEDSAVYLCASSQGRRGGEKLFFGSGTQLSVL.

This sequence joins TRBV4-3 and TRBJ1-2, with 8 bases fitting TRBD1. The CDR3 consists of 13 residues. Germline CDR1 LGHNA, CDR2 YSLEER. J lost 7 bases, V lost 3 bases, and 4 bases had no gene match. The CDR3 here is CASSHSQGAGYTF. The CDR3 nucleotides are TGCGCCAGCAGCCACAGCCAGGGGGCTGGCTACACCTTC.

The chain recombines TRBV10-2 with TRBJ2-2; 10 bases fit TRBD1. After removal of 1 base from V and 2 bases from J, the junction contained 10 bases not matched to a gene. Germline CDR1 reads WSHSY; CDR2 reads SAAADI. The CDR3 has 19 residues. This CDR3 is CASSEWFGTGASNTGELFF. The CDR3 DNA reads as TGCGCCAGCAGTGAGTGGTTCGGGACAGGGGCCTCAAACACCGGGGAGCTGTTTTTT.

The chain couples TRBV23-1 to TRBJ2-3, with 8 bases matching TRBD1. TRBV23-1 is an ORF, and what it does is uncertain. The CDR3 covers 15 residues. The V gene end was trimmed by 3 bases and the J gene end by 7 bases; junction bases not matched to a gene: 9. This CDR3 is CASSHDGRGLYTQYF. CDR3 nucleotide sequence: TGCGCCAGCAGTCATGACGGCAGGGGGCTATATACGCAGTATTTT.

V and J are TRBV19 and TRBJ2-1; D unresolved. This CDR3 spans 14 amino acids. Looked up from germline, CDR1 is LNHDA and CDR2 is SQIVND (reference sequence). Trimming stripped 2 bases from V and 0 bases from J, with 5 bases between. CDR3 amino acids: CASSISSSYNEQFF. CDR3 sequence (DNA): TGTGCCAGTAGTATATCGAGCTCCTACAATGAGCAGTTCTTC. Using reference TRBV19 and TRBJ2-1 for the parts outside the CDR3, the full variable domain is DGGITQSPKYLFRKEGQNVTLSCEQNLNHDAMYWYRQDPGQGLRLIYYSQIVNDFQKGDIAEGYSVSREKKESFPLTVTSAQKNPTAFYLCASSISSSYNEQFFGPGTRLTVL.

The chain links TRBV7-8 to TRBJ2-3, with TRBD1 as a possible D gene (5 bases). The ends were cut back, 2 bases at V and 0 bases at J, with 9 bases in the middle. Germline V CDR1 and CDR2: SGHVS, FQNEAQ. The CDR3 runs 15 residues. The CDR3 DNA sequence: TGTGCCAGCAGCTTAAGACCAGGGAGCACAGATACGCAGTATTTT. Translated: CASSLRPGSTDTQYF.

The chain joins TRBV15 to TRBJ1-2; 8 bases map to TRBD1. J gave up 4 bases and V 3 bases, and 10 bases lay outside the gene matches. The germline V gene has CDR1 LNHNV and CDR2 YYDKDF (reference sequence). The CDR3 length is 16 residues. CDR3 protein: CATSRGGGTGPYGYTF. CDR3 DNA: TGTGCCACCAGCAGGGGAGGAGGGACAGGACCCTATGGCTACACCTTC.

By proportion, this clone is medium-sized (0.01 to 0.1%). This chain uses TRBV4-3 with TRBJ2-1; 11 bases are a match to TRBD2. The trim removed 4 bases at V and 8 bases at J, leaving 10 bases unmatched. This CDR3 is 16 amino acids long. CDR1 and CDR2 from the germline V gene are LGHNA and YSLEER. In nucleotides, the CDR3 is TGCGCCAGCAGCCGAACCGGGACTAGCGGTTTCGATGAGCAGTTCTTC. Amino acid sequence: CASSRTGTSGFDEQFF.

For the CDR3, the DNA is TGTGCCATCACCCCCAAGGGGGATCTAACCAACTATGGCTACACCTTC. This sequence encodes CAITPKGDLTNYGYTF. The gene calls are TRBV28 and TRBJ1-2; TRBD1 might be the D (6 bases). The CDR3 spans 16 residues. The V gene's germline CDR1 is MDHEN and CDR2 SYDVKM. Trimming took off 10 bases at V and 2 bases at J, with 23 bases between the two ends.

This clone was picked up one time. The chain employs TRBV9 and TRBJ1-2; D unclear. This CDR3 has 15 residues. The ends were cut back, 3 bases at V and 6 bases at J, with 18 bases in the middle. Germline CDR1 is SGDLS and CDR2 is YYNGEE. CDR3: CASSAPQAGGNGYTF. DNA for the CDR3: TGTGCCAGCAGCGCCCCCCAGGCGGGCGGAAATGGCTACACCTTC.

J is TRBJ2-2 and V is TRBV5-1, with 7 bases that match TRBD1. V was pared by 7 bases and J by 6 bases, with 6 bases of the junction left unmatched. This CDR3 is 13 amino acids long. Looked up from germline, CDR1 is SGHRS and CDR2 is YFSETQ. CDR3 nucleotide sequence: TGCGCCAGCGATCTTCAGGGGGCCGGGGAGCTGTTTTTT. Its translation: CASDLQGAGELFF.

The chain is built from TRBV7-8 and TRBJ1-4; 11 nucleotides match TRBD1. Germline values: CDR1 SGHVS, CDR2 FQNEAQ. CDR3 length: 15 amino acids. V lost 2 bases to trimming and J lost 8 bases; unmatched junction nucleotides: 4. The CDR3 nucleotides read TGTGCCAGCAGCTTAAACCGGGACAGGGGGGAAAAACTGTTTTTT. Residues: CASSLNRDRGEKLFF. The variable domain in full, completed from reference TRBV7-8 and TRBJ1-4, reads GAGVSQSPRYKVAKRGQDVALRCDPISGHVSLFWYQQALGQGPEFLTYFQNEAQLDKSGLPSDRFFAERPEGSVSTLKIQRTQQEDSAVYLCASSLNRDRGEKLFFGSGTQLSVL.

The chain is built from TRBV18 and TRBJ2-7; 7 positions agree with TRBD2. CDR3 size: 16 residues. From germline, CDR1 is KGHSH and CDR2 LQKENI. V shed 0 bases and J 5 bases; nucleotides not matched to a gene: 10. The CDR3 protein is CASSPPGSGIYDEQYF. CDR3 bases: TGTGCCAGCTCACCACCGGGGAGCGGGATATACGACGAGCAGTACTTC.

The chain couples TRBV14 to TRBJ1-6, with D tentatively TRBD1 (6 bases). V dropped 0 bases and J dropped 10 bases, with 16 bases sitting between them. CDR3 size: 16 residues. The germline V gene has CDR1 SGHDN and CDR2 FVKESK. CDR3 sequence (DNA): TGTGCCAGCAGCCAAGAAGCCAGGGGAATAGGATCACCCCTCCACTTT. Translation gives CASSQEARGIGSPLHF.

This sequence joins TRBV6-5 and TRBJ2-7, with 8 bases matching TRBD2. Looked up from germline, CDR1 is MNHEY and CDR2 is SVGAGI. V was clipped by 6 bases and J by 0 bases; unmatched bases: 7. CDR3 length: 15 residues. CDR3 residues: CASSPEAGASYEQYF. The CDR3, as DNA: TGTGCCAGCAGCCCTGAAGCGGGAGCCTCCTACGAGCAGTACTTC.

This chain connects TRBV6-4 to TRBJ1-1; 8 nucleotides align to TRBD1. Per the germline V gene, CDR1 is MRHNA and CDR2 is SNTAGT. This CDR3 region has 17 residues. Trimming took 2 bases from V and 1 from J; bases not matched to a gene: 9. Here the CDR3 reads CASSDGAGGGPNTEAFF. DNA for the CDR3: TGTGCCAGCAGTGACGGTGCAGGGGGCGGCCCGAACACTGAAGCTTTCTTT.

CDR3 in amino acids: CASIPGGGNEQFF. The DNA of the CDR3 is TGTGCCAGCATTCCGGGAGGAGGCAATGAGCAGTTCTTC. This chain connects TRBV7-8 to TRBJ2-1; TRBD2 matches at 7 bases. The CDR3 sequence is 13 residues long. J lost 6 bases, V lost 7 bases, and 6 bases had no gene match. Germline values: CDR1 SGHVS, CDR2 FQNEAQ.

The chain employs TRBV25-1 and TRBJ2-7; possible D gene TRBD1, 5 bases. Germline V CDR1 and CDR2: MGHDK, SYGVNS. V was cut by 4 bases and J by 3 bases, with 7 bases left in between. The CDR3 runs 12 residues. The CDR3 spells CASSGQGYEQYF. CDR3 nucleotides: TGTGCCAGCAGTGGGCAGGGCTACGAGCAGTACTTC.

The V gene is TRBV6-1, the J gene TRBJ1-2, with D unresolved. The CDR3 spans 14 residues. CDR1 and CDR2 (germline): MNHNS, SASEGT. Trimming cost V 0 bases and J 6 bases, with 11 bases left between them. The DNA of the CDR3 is TGTGCCAGCAGTGAAGCGCGGTATGGCCATGGCTACACCTTC. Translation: CASSEARYGHGYTF.

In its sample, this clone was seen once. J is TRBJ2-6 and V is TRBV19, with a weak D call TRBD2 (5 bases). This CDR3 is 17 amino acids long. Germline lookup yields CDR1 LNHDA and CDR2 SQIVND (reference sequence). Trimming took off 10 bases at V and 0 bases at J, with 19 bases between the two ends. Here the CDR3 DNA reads TGTGCCACTTCGTTCGGGGTAGTGGGCTCTGGGGCCAACGTCCTGACTTTC. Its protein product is CATSFGVVGSGANVLTF. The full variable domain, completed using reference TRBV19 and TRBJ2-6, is DGGITQSPKYLFRKEGQNVTLSCEQNLNHDAMYWYRQDPGQGLRLIYYSQIVNDFQKGDIAEGYSVSREKKESFPLTVTSAQKNPTAFYLCATSFGVVGSGANVLTFGAGSRLTVL.

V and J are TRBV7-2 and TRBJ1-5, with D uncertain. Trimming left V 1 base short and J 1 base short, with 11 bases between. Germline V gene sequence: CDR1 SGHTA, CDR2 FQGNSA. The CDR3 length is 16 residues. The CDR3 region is CASSLGGSQSNQPQHF. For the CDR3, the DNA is TGTGCCAGCAGCTTAGGCGGGTCGCAAAGCAATCAGCCCCAGCATTTT.

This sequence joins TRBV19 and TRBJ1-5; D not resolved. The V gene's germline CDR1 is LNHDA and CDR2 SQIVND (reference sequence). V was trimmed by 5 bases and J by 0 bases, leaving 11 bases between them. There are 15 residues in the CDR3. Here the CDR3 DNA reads TGTGCCAGTAGTCCATCGTACTATAGCAATCAGCCCCAGCATTTT. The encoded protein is CASSPSYYSNQPQHF.